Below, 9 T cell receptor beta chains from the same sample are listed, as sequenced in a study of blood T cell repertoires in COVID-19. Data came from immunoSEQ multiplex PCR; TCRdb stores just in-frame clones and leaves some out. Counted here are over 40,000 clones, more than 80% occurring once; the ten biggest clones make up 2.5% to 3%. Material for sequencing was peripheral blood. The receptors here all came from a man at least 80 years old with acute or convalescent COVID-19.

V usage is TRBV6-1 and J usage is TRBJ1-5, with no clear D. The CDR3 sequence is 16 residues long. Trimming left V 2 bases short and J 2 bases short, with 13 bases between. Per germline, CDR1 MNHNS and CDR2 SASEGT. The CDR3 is CASSETAGIRNQPQHF. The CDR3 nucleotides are TGTGCCAGCAGTGAAACAGCGGGTATACGCAATCAGCCCCAGCATTTT.

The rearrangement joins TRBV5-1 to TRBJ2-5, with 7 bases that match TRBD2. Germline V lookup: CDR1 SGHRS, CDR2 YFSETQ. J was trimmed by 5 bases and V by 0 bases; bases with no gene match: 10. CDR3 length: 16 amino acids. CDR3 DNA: TGCGCCAGCAGCTTGGAGTCGCACGGGGGGAGGGAGACCCAGTACTTC. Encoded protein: CASSLESHGGRETQYF. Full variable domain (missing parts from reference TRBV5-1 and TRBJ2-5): KAGVTQTPRYLIKTRGQQVTLSCSPISGHRSVSWYQQTPGQGLQFLFEYFSETQRNKGNFPGRFSGRQFSNSRSEMNVSTLELGDSALYLCASSLESHGGRETQYFGPGTRLLVL.

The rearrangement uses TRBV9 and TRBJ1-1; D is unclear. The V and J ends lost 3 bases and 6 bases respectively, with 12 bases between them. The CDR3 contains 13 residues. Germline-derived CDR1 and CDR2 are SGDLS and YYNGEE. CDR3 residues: CASSANRRSEAFF. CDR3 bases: TGTGCCAGCAGCGCCAATCGCAGGTCTGAAGCTTTCTTT.

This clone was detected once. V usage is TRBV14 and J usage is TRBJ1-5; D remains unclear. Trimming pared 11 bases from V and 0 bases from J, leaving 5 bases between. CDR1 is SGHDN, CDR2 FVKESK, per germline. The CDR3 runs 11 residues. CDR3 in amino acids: CALDSNQPQHF. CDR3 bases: TGTGCCCTAGATAGCAATCAGCCCCAGCATTTT.

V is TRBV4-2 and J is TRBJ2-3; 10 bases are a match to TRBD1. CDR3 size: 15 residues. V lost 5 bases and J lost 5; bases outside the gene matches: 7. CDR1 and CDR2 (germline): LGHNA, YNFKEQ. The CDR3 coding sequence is TGTGCCAGCAGCTCCTTTGGGACAGGGGAAGATACGCAGTATTTT. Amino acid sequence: CASSSFGTGEDTQYF.

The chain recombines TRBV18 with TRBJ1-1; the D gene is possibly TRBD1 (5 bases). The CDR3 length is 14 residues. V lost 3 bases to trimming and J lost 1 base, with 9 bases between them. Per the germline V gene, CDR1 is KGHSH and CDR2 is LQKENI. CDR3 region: CASSPLTENTEAFF. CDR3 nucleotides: TGTGCCAGCTCACCTTTGACAGAGAACACTGAAGCTTTCTTT.

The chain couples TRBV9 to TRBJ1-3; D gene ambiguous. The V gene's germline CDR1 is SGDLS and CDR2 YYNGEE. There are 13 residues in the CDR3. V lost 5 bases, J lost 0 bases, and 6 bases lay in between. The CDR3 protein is CASSSNSGNTIYF. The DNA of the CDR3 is TGTGCCAGCAGTTCAAACTCTGGAAACACCATATATTTT.

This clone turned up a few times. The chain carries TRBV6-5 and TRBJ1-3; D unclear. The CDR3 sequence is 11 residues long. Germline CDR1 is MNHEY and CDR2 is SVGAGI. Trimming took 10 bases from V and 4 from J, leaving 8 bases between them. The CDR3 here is CATLGGNTIYF. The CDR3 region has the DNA TGTGCCACCCTCGGGGGAAACACCATATATTTT.

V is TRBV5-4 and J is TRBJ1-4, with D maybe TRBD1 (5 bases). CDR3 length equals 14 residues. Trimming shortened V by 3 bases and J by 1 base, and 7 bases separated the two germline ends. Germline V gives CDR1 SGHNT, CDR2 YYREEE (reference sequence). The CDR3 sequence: CASSWGVTNEKLFF. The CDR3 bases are TGTGCCAGCAGCTGGGGGGTAACTAATGAAAAACTGTTTTTT.